A single sample is the source of the 6 T cell receptor beta chains below, sequenced in a study of PD-1 blockade in classical Hodgkin lymphoma. Generated by immunoSEQ multiplex PCR, the TCRdb table keeps only in-frame clones and is missing some. The sample contains about 24,000 clones, approximately 81% of which appear only once. Relapse after autologous stem cell transplantation occurred in every patient, and brentuximab vedotin exposure varied. This specimen was peripheral blood mononuclear cells (PBMCs), taken before the second cycle of nivolumab. These receptor sequences come from a human donor with classical Hodgkin lymphoma.

This chain links TRBV5-4 with TRBJ1-3; 7 nucleotides align to TRBD1. In germline, CDR1 is SGHNT, CDR2 YYREEE (reference sequence). This CDR3 spans 14 amino acids. The V and J ends lost 4 bases and 4 bases, in that order; junction bases with no gene match: 5. The CDR3 coding sequence is TGTGCCAGCAGCGTAGACAGGGTCGGAAACACCATATATTTT. It codes for CASSVDRVGNTIYF.

The J gene is TRBJ2-3, the V gene TRBV10-1, with TRBD1 matching over 8 bases. Germline lookup yields CDR1 WNHNN and CDR2 SYGVQD (reference sequence). Trimming removed 0 bases from V and 3 bases from J; junction bases left unmatched: 2. The CDR3 contains 15 residues. CDR3 sequence (DNA): TGCGCCAGCAGTGAGTCGGACAGGGTGACAGATACGCAGTATTTT. It translates to CASSESDRVTDTQYF.

The chain recombines TRBV5-1 with TRBJ1-2; D is possibly TRBD1 (5 bases). The V and J ends lost 4 bases and 8 bases respectively, with 18 bases between them. The germline V gene has CDR1 SGHRS and CDR2 YFSETQ. The CDR3 covers 14 residues. The DNA for the CDR3 is TGCGCCAGCAGCCCGGGACGGGCCACGGGAGGCTACACCTTC. Its translation is CASSPGRATGGYTF.

Of note for this clone: The same CDR3 can be traced to other DNA sequences in this sample. The rearrangement links TRBV25-1 to TRBJ2-7, with D unclear. CDR3 length equals 12 residues. Germline CDR1 and CDR2: MGHDK and SYGVNS. Trimming took 3 bases from V and 4 from J, leaving 7 bases between them. DNA for the CDR3: TGTGCCAGCAGTGAGGTCCTGTACGAGCAGTACTTC. Amino acid sequence: CASSEVLYEQYF.

This sequence joins TRBV4-1 and TRBJ1-5; the D gene is possibly TRBD1 (5 bases). CDR1 is MGHRA and CDR2 is YSYEKL in the germline V gene. Deletions cut 2 bases from V and 0 bases from J, with 17 bases between. This CDR3 contains 18 residues. The CDR3 coding sequence is TGCGCCAGCAGCCAAATAACCCCGGGACTCGTTAGCAATCAGCCCCAGCATTTT. Translation: CASSQITPGLVSNQPQHF.

Only one count was recorded for this clone. The rearrangement uses TRBV5-1 and TRBJ2-1; D is possibly TRBD2 (5 bases). Looked up from germline, CDR1 is SGHRS and CDR2 is YFSETQ. With 5 bases removed from V and 6 bases from J, the gap between germline ends came to 15 bases. The CDR3 loop spans 14 amino acids. The CDR3 sequence: CASSRSLGSNEQFF. CDR3 in DNA: TGCGCCAGCAGTCGGAGTTTGGGGAGCAATGAGCAGTTCTTC.